These 7 T cell receptor beta chains came from one sample sequenced in a study of CD8+CD57+ T cells in acquired aplastic anemia. The study profiled TCR beta VDJ and CDR3 using genomic DNA as template. TCRdb reanalysed the reads using MiXCR and keeps one entry per CDR3 protein. The table lists hundreds of thousands of distinct CDR3 sequences, around 68% of them singletons. Sequenced: sorted CD4+, CD8+, or CD8+CD57+ T cells (not recorded which) from PBMCs. These TCRs come from a human donor in good health, serving as a control.

The chain is built from TRBV10-3 and TRBJ2-1; TRBD2 agrees at 7 bases. Trimming removed 6 bases from V and 4 bases from J; junction bases left unmatched: 6. Germline V lookup: CDR1 ENHRY, CDR2 SYGVKD. This CDR3 has 14 amino acids. The CDR3 here is CAISPLGGYNEQFF. As DNA, the CDR3 is TGTGCCATCAGCCCGCTGGGGGGGTACAATGAGCAGTTCTTC.

Remarks on this clonotype: The junction departs from germline at one end; a sequencing error may be responsible. This sequence joins TRBV7-2 and TRBJ1-1; D unresolved. The CDR3 totals 13 residues. Germline V gene sequence: CDR1 SGHTA, CDR2 FQGNSA. The CDR3 region has the DNA TGTGCCAGCAGTGACGGACCGGGAGGTGAAGCGTTCTTC. Protein sequence: CASSDGPGGEAFF. Using reference TRBV7-2 and TRBJ1-1 for the parts outside the CDR3, the full variable domain is GAGVSQSPSNKVTEKGKDVELRCDPISGHTALYWYRQSLGQGLEFLIYFQGNSAPDKSGLPSDRFSAERTGGSVSTLTIQRTQQEDSAVYLCASSDGPGGEAFFGQGTRLTVV.

The chain uses TRBV2 and TRBJ1-3; D is perhaps TRBD1 (6 bases). Germline V gene lookup returns CDR1 SNHLY and CDR2 FYNNEI. The CDR3 is made up of 14 amino acids. V lost 8 bases to trimming and J lost 16 bases, with 27 bases between them. CDR3 coding DNA: TGTGCCAGCCACGCGGAACTAGCGGGGGACACCCTGTATTTT. Translating it yields CASHAELAGDTLYF.

This chain connects TRBV19 to TRBJ1-3; D remains ambiguous. Trimming pared 6 bases from V and 0 bases from J, leaving 15 bases between. There are 16 residues in the CDR3. The V gene's germline CDR1 is LNHDA and CDR2 SQIVND (reference sequence). The CDR3 region is CASSYLDRYSGNTIYF. In DNA, the CDR3 is TGTGCCAGTAGCTACCTGGACCGATACTCTGGAAACACCATATATTTT.

The V gene is TRBV25-1, the J gene TRBJ1-2; TRBD1 matches 7 bases. This CDR3 has 15 amino acids. V shed 4 bases and J 8 bases; nucleotides not matched to a gene: 13. Germline CDR1 is MGHDK and CDR2 is SYGVNS. The CDR3 protein is CASSGTGVRISGYTF. DNA for the CDR3: TGTGCCAGCAGTGGTACAGGGGTGAGGATTTCGGGCTACACCTTC.

V gene TRBV7-3 combines with J gene TRBJ1-6; unclear D gene. The V end lost 6 bases, the J end lost 4 bases, and 13 bases lay between the germline ends. The germline V gene has CDR1 SGHTA and CDR2 FQGTGA. This CDR3 spans 15 amino acids. CDR3 coding DNA: TGTGCCAGCAGTTTGAGCACCGGTTATAATTCACCCCTCCACTTT. Translating it yields CASSLSTGYNSPLHF.

With respect to this clonotype: A read error may account for a junction end that differs from germline. The rearrangement joins TRBV7-2 to TRBJ1-1; D not resolved. The CDR3 length is 13 residues. CDR1 and CDR2 from the germline V gene are SGHTA and FQGNSA. The CDR3 DNA sequence: TGTGCCACCGGACTGTCCCGAGAGACCCAGTACTTCTGG. This sequence encodes CATGLSRETQYFW.